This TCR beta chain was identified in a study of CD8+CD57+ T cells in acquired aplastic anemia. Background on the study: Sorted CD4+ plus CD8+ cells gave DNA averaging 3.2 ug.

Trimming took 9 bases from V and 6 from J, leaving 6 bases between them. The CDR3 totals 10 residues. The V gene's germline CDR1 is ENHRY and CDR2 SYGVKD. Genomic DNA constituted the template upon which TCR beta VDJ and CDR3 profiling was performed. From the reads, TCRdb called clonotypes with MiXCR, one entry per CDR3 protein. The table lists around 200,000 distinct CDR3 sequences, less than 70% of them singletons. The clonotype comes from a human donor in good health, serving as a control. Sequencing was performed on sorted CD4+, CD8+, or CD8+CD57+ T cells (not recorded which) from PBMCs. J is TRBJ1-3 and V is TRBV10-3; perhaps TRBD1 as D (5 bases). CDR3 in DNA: TGTGCCATAGGACAAAACACCATATATTTT. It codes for CAIGQNTIYF.